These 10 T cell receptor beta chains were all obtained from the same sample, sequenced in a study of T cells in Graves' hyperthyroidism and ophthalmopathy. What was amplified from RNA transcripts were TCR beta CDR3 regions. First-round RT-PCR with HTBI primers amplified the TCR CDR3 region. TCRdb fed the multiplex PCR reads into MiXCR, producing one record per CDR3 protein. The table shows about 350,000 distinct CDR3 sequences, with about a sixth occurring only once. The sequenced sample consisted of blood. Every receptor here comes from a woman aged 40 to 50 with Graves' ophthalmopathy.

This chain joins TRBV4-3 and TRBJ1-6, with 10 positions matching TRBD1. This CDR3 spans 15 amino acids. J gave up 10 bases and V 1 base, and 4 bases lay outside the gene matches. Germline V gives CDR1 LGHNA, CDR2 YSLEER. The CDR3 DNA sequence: TGCGCCAGCAGCCAAGGGACAGGGGGGATATCACCCCTCCACTTT. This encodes CASSQGTGGISPLHF.

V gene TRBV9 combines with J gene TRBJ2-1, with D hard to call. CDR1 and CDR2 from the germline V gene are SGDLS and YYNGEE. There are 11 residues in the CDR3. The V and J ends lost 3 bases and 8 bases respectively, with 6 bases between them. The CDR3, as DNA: TGTGCCAGCAGCGCCGGTTATGAGCAGTTCTTC. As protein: CASSAGYEQFF.

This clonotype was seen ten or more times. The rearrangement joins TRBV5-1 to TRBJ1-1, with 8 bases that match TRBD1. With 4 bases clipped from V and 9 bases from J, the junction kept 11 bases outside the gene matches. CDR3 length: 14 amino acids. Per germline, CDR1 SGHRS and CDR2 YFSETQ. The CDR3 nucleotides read TGCGCCAGCAGCCGGACAGGGCACGCGTTCCAAGCTTTCTTT. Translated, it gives CASSRTGHAFQAFF.

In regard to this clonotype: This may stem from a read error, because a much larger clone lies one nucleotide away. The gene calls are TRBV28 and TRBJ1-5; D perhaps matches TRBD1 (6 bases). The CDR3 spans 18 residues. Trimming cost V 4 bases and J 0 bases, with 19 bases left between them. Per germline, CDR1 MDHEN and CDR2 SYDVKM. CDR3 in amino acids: CASSYGRGHAYSNQPQHF. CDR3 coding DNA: TGTGCCAGCAGTTACGGCCGGGGACACGCGTATAGCAATCAGCCCCAGCATTTT.

CDR3 nucleotides: TGTGCCAGCAGCCCCCAGTTTGGCGGGAGGGACCAAGAGACCCAGTACTTC. Amino acids: CASSPQFGGRDQETQYF. This chain joins TRBV7-8 and TRBJ2-5; TRBD2 aligns across 9 bases. The CDR3 is 17 residues long. Germline V gene lookup returns CDR1 SGHVS and CDR2 FQNEAQ. With 5 bases clipped from V and 0 bases from J, the junction kept 10 bases outside the gene matches.

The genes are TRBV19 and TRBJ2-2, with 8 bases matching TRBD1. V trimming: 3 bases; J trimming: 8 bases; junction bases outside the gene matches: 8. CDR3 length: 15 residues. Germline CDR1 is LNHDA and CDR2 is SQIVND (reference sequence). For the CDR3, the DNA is TGTGCCAGTAGTATTGGACGACAGGGGTTGGGGGAGCTGTTTTTT. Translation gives CASSIGRQGLGELFF.

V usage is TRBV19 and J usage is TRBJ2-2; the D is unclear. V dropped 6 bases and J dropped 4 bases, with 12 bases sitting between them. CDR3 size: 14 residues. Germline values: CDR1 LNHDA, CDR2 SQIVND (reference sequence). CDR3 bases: TGTGCCAGTAGCGAGACCTTGGGCACCGGGGAGCTGTTTTTT. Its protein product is CASSETLGTGELFF.

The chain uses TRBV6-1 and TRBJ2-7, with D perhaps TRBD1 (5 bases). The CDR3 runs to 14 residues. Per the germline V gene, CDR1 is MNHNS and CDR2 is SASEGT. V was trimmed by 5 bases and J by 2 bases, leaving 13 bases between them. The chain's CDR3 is CASSRDSLTYEQYF. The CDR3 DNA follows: TGTGCCAGCAGTAGAGACAGTCTCACCTACGAGCAGTACTTC.

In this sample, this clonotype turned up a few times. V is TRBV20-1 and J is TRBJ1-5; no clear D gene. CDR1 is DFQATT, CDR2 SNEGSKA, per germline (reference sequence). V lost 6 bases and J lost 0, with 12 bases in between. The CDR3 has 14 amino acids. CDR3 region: CSAWQAHSNQPQHF. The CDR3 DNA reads TGCAGTGCCTGGCAGGCCCATAGCAATCAGCCCCAGCATTTT.

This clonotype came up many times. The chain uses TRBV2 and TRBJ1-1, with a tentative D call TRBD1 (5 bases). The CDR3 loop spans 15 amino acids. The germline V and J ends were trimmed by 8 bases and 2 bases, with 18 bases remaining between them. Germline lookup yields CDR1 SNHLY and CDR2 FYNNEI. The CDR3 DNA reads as TGTGCCAGCGATACGAGTCGCACAGGTAACACTGAAGCTTTCTTT. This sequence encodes CASDTSRTGNTEAFF.